One and the same sample provided the 10 T cell receptor beta chains below, sequenced in a study of cytomegalovirus exposure and HLA in healthy donors. Only in-frame clones appear in the TCRdb table, and some are missing; sequencing was by immunoSEQ multiplex PCR. This table has 65,000 or so clones, 85% to 95% appearing once. Sequenced input: PBMCs. The receptors stem from a man aged 18 to 29 in good health and CMV-seropositive.

The gene calls are TRBV2 and TRBJ2-5; TRBD2 agrees at 9 bases. Germline assignment: CDR1 SNHLY and CDR2 FYNNEI. The CDR3 is 13 residues long. The trim removed 6 bases at V and 3 bases at J, leaving 2 bases unmatched. In DNA, the CDR3 is TGTGCCAGCAGAGGCGGGGGGGAAGAGACCCAGTACTTC. Translating it yields CASRGGGEETQYF.

The chain uses TRBV4-3 and TRBJ1-5; D call uncertain. The CDR3 length is 16 residues. CDR1 LGHNA and CDR2 YSLEER come from the germline V gene. Trimming cost V 0 bases and J 6 bases, with 15 bases left between them. CDR3 bases: TGCGCCAGCAGCCAAGATCTGGCGGTTTCGGGTCAGCCCCAGCATTTT. Amino acid sequence: CASSQDLAVSGQPQHF.

This clone was observed once. The V gene is TRBV28, the J gene TRBJ2-7; 9 bases align to TRBD1. CDR3 length equals 13 residues. Germline values: CDR1 MDHEN, CDR2 SYDVKM. V lost 5 bases to trimming and J lost 6 bases; unmatched junction nucleotides: 5. CDR3: CASSQMTGGEQYF. The CDR3 DNA sequence: TGTGCCAGCAGTCAGATGACAGGGGGCGAGCAGTACTTC. Drawing the rest from reference TRBV28 and TRBJ2-7, the complete variable domain is DVKVTQSSRYLVKRTGEKVFLECVQDMDHENMFWYRQDPGLGLRLIYFSYDVKMKEKGDIPEGYSVSREKKERFSLILESASTNQTSMYLCASSQMTGGEQYFGPGTRLTVT.

The rearrangement joins TRBV5-4 to TRBJ2-5, with 8 bases identical to TRBD2. V dropped 4 bases and J dropped 4; count of bases not matched to a gene: 9. The CDR3 spans 15 residues. CDR1 is SGHNT and CDR2 is YYREEE in the germline V gene (reference sequence). CDR3 coding DNA: TGTGCCAGCAGCCCGGGGGGTCTAGCGGGAGAGACCCAGTACTTC. The encoded protein is CASSPGGLAGETQYF.

The chain is built from TRBV7-8 and TRBJ1-1; D may be TRBD1 (6 bases). The CDR3 has 14 residues. Germline loops: CDR1 SGHVS, CDR2 FQNEAQ. Trimming removed 6 bases at V and 5 bases at J, with 16 bases between. CDR3 sequence reads: CASRLIRGATEAFF. The CDR3 bases are TGTGCCAGCAGGTTAATCAGGGGAGCGACTGAAGCTTTCTTT. The full variable domain, rest sourced from reference TRBV7-8 and TRBJ1-1, is GAGVSQSPRYKVAKRGQDVALRCDPISGHVSLFWYQQALGQGPEFLTYFQNEAQLDKSGLPSDRFFAERPEGSVSTLKIQRTQQEDSAVYLCASRLIRGATEAFFGQGTRLTVV.

This clone was seen just once. The V and J genes are TRBV5-1 and TRBJ1-3; 10 bases align to TRBD1. The CDR3 totals 16 residues. The V and J ends lost 4 bases and 1 base, in that order; junction bases with no gene match: 5. Looked up from germline, CDR1 is SGHRS and CDR2 is YFSETQ. Here the CDR3 DNA reads TGCGCCAGCAGCGTGCGGGGACAGGGGTCTGGAAACACCATATATTTT. Protein product: CASSVRGQGSGNTIYF.

V is TRBV30 and J is TRBJ2-5; the D gene is possibly TRBD1 (5 bases). Trimming stripped 1 base from V and 5 bases from J, with 11 bases between. The CDR3 is 13 amino acids. The V gene's germline CDR1 is GTSNPN and CDR2 SVGIG (reference sequence). The CDR3 reads CAWSATVMETQYF. CDR3 coding DNA: TGTGCCTGGAGTGCGACAGTCATGGAGACCCAGTACTTC.

This rearrangement joins TRBV7-2 to TRBJ1-3, with D uncertain. Germline V gives CDR1 SGHTA, CDR2 FQGNSA. The CDR3 spans 13 residues. The germline V and J ends were trimmed by 3 bases and 0 bases, with 3 bases remaining between them. The CDR3 is CASSLSSGNTIYF. Here the CDR3 DNA reads TGTGCCAGCAGCTTGAGCTCTGGAAACACCATATATTTT.

The J gene is TRBJ1-6, the V gene TRBV28; D is unclear. Deletions cut 1 base from V and 0 bases from J, with 4 bases between. CDR3 length equals 15 residues. CDR1 MDHEN and CDR2 SYDVKM come from the germline V gene. CDR3 region: CASSLSSSYNSPLHF. CDR3 DNA sequence: TGTGCCAGCAGTTTATCCAGCTCCTATAATTCACCCCTCCACTTT.

J is TRBJ2-5 and V is TRBV7-9; 8 bases align to TRBD1. This CDR3 has 15 amino acids. With V trimmed by 2 bases and J by 3 bases, 5 bases remained unmatched. From germline, CDR1 is SEHNR and CDR2 FQNEAQ (reference sequence). The CDR3 DNA sequence: TGTGCCAGCAGCTTAAGGACAGGGTCTAAAGAGACCCAGTACTTC. This codes for CASSLRTGSKETQYF.